Here is one T cell receptor beta chain with its context. Profiled with immunoSEQ multiplex PCR; TCRdb holds only in-frame clones, not every one. The sample carries over 120,000 clones, approximately 90% recorded once. The CDR3 totals 13 residues. Looked up from germline, CDR1 is MNHEY and CDR2 is SVGAGI. V dropped 7 bases and J dropped 6; count of bases not matched to a gene: 7. The data are from a study of blood T cell repertoires in COVID-19. The sequence derives from a middle-aged man who had recovered from COVID-19. The chain joins TRBV6-5 to TRBJ2-7; 9 positions agree with TRBD2. Sample: PBMCs or T cells enriched from blood (not recorded which). CDR3: CASTGLAGSEQYF. As DNA, the CDR3 is TGTGCCAGCACCGGGCTAGCGGGATCCGAGCAGTACTTC.